A selection of T cell receptor beta chains follows, all from one sample in a study of shared clonotypes between healthy human individuals. The repertoire was sequenced with immunoSEQ multiplex PCR; TCRdb's copy has only in-frame clones and lacks some. The data show about 700,000 clones, 92% seen once. The sequenced material came from naive CD8+ T cells sorted from blood. Every receptor here comes from a man aged 25 to 45 in good health. CDR3s leave out the opening cysteine and the closing phenylalanine or tryptophan.

CDR3 length | J gene | V gene | CDR3 protein
13 | TRBJ1-5 | TRBV5-5 | ASSLGPGYNQPQH
12 | TRBJ1-5 | TRBV7-9 | ASSRTGENQPQH
13 | TRBJ2-1 | TRBV6-5 | ASSYSTIQYNEQF
14 | TRBJ2-1 | TRBV5-4 | ASSLLVAGTYNEQF
13 | TRBJ2-1 | TRBV7-9 | ASSVRTGLGDEQF
11 | TRBJ1-1 | TRBV11-3 | ASSLYYRTEAF
14 | TRBJ2-2 | TRBV6-5 | ASSYPDRENTGELF
13 | TRBJ2-7 | TRBV9 | ASSHRDTSSYEQY
16 | TRBJ2-3 | TRBV28 | ASSLPLTSGTSTDTQY
12 | TRBJ2-7 | TRBV5-4 | ASTIAGSSYEQY
12 | TRBJ2-4 | TRBV7-2 | ASSPGQGENIQY
11 | TRBJ2-1 | TRBV30 | AWSALVGNEQF
11 | TRBJ2-1 | TRBV10-1 | ASSEAGSLEQF
13 | TRBJ2-7 | TRBV27 | ASRTGTSGVNEQY
10 | TRBJ1-1 | TRBV29-1 | SVKARELEAF
9 | TRBJ2-7 | TRBV27 | ASMSGLHRY
13 | TRBJ1-1 | TRBV4-1 | ASSSRQGRNTEAF
14 | TRBJ1-4 | TRBV9 | ASSAGGGMTNEKLF
10 | TRBJ1-5 | TRBV27 | ASSFLDQPQH
11 | TRBJ2-7 | TRBV7-8 | ASSSLPYYEQY
10 | TRBJ2-7 | TRBV27 | ASSSGSYEQY
13 | TRBJ1-1 | TRBV7-3 | ASSLDGGVYPEAF
15 | TRBJ2-2 | TRBV11-2 | ASSRAVRGGAQQELF
14 | TRBJ2-7 | TRBV5-4 | ASSLEQGALPYEQY
12 | TRBJ2-7 | TRBV7-6 | ASSSSGTAYEQY
10 | TRBJ2-2 | TRBV9 | ASSVAAGELF
12 | TRBJ2-3 | TRBV6-6 | ASSYDQLTDTQY
12 | TRBJ2-5 | TRBV4-3 | ASSQDVRLETQY
13 | TRBJ1-1 | TRBV6-6 | ASSYGQGGRTEAF
13 | TRBJ2-3 | TRBV7-9 | ASSLTGHSTDTQY
11 | TRBJ2-7 | TRBV5-1 | ASSLGQPREQY
12 | TRBJ1-1 | TRBV7-9 | ASSLVQGDTEAF
14 | TRBJ2-3 | TRBV7-2 | ASSSVELTFTDTQY
15 | TRBJ2-3 | TRBV7-2 | ASSLEAALAGADTQY
14 | TRBJ2-7 | TRBV5-6 | ASSPPSWGAAYEQY
14 | TRBJ2-3 | TRBV27 | ASSSPLAGGPNTQY
15 | TRBJ2-4 | TRBV6-1 | ASSGPIVGETRDIQY
12 | TRBJ1-3 | TRBV2 | ASLSGDSGNTIY
14 | TRBJ2-5 | TRBV4-1 | ASSQDTSGSTKTQY
14 | TRBJ2-3 | TRBV28 | ASSLSAGARLDTQY
10 | TRBJ1-5 | TRBV27 | ASWAGNQPQH
13 | TRBJ2-1 | TRBV6-5 | ASSYSDSGSNEQF
13 | TRBJ2-3 | TRBV7-6 | ASSAPMTSTDTQY
13 | TRBJ2-7 | TRBV7-9 | ASSHSDGSSYEQY
13 | TRBJ2-5 | TRBV6-1 | ASSDLSGPLETQY
12 | TRBJ2-7 | TRBV7-9 | ASSPQAGIYEQY
9 | TRBJ1-1 | TRBV7-9 | ASRRDTEAF
13 | TRBJ2-1 | TRBV4-1 | ASSQEGQGSYEQF
13 | TRBJ2-3 | TRBV27 | ASSLGTVSTDTQY
13 | TRBJ2-7 | TRBV11-3 | ASSFRQGKNYEQY
10 | TRBJ1-2 | TRBV13 | ASSLGGGMTS
14 | TRBJ2-7 | TRBV4-1 | ASSPVGVRSSYEQY
10 | TRBJ2-2 | TRBV13 | ASSLNTGELF
9 | TRBJ2-1 | TRBV5-6 | ASSFGNEQF